What follows are 12 T cell receptor beta chains derived from one specimen sequenced in a study of T cells in Graves' hyperthyroidism and ophthalmopathy. Amplified regions were TCR beta CDR3 sequences from RNA transcripts. Using the HTBI primer set, a first-round RT-PCR was run on the TCR CDR3. TCRdb analysed the multiplex PCR reads with MiXCR anew, one entry per CDR3 protein. The sample has hundreds of thousands of distinct CDR3 sequences, about 14% seen once. What was sequenced was blood. These receptors were taken from a woman in her 50s with Graves' ophthalmopathy.

This clonotype occurred many times. The chain uses TRBV6-1 and TRBJ2-3; 8 nucleotides line up with TRBD2. J was trimmed by 6 bases and V by 5 bases; bases with no gene match: 7. The CDR3 totals 14 residues. Germline V gene lookup returns CDR1 MNHNS and CDR2 SASEGT. In nucleotides, the CDR3 is TGTGCCAGCAGTCCCGGGACTAGTTGGGATACGCAGTATTTT. Translating gives CASSPGTSWDTQYF.

The chain combines TRBV11-3 with TRBJ2-3; 12 nucleotides agree with TRBD2. The junction had 13 bases not matched to a gene; V was cut back by 4 bases and J by 5 bases. This CDR3 contains 18 residues. Germline values: CDR1 SGHNT, CDR2 YENEEA. As DNA, the CDR3 is TGTGCCAGCAGCTCGGAGGCACGACTAGCGGGAGTACAAGATACGCAGTATTTT. This translates into CASSSEARLAGVQDTQYF.

The table lists this clonotype with many counts. The rearrangement uses TRBV28 and TRBJ1-5, with D uncertain. The CDR3 has 14 amino acids. V was trimmed by 2 bases and J by 4 bases, leaving 9 bases between them. CDR1 and CDR2 (germline): MDHEN, SYDVKM. The CDR3 nucleotides are TGTGCCAGCAGTTTACAACGGATAAATCAGCCCCAGCATTTT. Translation: CASSLQRINQPQHF.

About this clonotype itself: One end of the junction does not line up with germline, which may come from a read error. The V and J genes are TRBV6-5 and TRBJ2-1, with a weak D call TRBD1 (5 bases). There are 15 residues in the CDR3. Germline assignment: CDR1 MNHEY and CDR2 SVGAGI. The CDR3 here is CASSYFQGNYDEQFF. The CDR3 DNA is TGTGCCAGCAGTTACTTCCAGGGAAACTACGATGAGCAGTTCTTC.

This clonotype was picked up many times. The rearrangement uses TRBV7-8 and TRBJ2-3; maybe TRBD2 (5 bases). The CDR3 is made up of 16 amino acids. CDR1 is SGHVS and CDR2 is FQNEAQ in the germline V gene. V lost 1 base and J 1 base, leaving 12 bases between the germline ends. The CDR3 sequence is CASSLEGSAGTDTQYF. CDR3 nucleotide sequence: TGTGCCAGCAGCTTAGAAGGGAGCGCCGGCACAGATACGCAGTATTTT.

This clonotype was seen a handful of times. This rearrangement joins TRBV11-3 to TRBJ2-2; unclear D gene. CDR1 is SGHNT and CDR2 is YENEEA in the germline V gene. Trimming left V 1 base short and J 4 bases short, with 19 bases between. The length of the CDR3 is 18 residues. Here the CDR3 reads CASSLGLGGGRFTGELFF. The CDR3 DNA reads TGTGCCAGCAGCTTAGGCCTCGGTGGCGGACGGTTCACCGGGGAGCTGTTTTTT. Filled out from reference TRBV11-3 and TRBJ2-2, the complete variable domain reads EAGVVQSPRYKIIEKKQPVAFWCNPISGHNTLYWYLQNLGQGPELLIRYENEEAVDDSQLPKDRFSAERLKGVDSTLKIQPAELGDSAVYLCASSLGLGGGRFTGELFFGEGSRLTVL.

This chain's CDR3 is CASTTGANTGELFF. The CDR3 coding sequence is TGTGCCAGTACCACAGGGGCGAACACCGGGGAGCTGTTTTTT. V and J are TRBV19 and TRBJ2-2, with 7 bases fitting TRBD1. Unmatched junction bases numbered 2, after V lost 7 bases and J lost 0 bases. Germline-derived CDR1 and CDR2 are LNHDA and SQIVND (reference sequence). The CDR3 contains 14 residues. The full variable domain, rest sourced from reference TRBV19 and TRBJ2-2, is DGGITQSPKYLFRKEGQNVTLSCEQNLNHDAMYWYRQDPGQGLRLIYYSQIVNDFQKGDIAEGYSVSREKKESFPLTVTSAQKNPTAFYLCASTTGANTGELFFGEGSRLTVL.

This clonotype showed up just a few times. The chain recombines TRBV19 with TRBJ2-3; a weak D match, TRBD1 (5 bases). The length of the CDR3 is 15 residues. Trimming pared 5 bases from V and 6 bases from J, leaving 18 bases between. CDR1 and CDR2 (germline): LNHDA, SQIVND (reference sequence). In DNA form, the CDR3 reads TGTGCCAGTAGTCACAGCCAGGGTAGGGCGGATACGCAGTATTTT. Amino acid sequence: CASSHSQGRADTQYF. The full variable domain, its missing parts supplied by reference TRBV19 and TRBJ2-3, is DGGITQSPKYLFRKEGQNVTLSCEQNLNHDAMYWYRQDPGQGLRLIYYSQIVNDFQKGDIAEGYSVSREKKESFPLTVTSAQKNPTAFYLCASSHSQGRADTQYFGPGTRLTVL.

This clonotype was counted at least ten times. V and J are TRBV7-2 and TRBJ1-2; a weak D match, TRBD1 (6 bases). V was pared by 0 bases and J by 0 bases, with 11 bases between. The CDR3 length is 16 residues. Per germline, CDR1 SGHTA and CDR2 FQGNSA. The CDR3 spells CASSLAGARTNYGYTF. The CDR3 region has the DNA TGTGCCAGCAGCTTAGCGGGGGCCAGAACTAACTATGGCTACACCTTC.

The V call is TRBV27, the J call TRBJ2-3; the match to TRBD2 covers 7 bases. The germline CDR1 and CDR2 sequences are MNHEY and SMNVEV (reference sequence). The V gene end was trimmed by 5 bases and the J gene end by 2 bases; junction bases not matched to a gene: 4. The CDR3 contains 14 residues. CDR3: CASSPGDYTDTQYF. The DNA of the CDR3 is TGTGCCAGCAGTCCCGGGGACTACACAGATACGCAGTATTTT.

This clonotype was recorded many times. V and J are TRBV7-9 and TRBJ2-1; no firm D call. CDR3 size: 15 residues. CDR1 and CDR2 from the germline V gene are SEHNR and FQNEAQ (reference sequence). The ends were cut back, 1 base at V and 6 bases at J, with 13 bases in the middle. In DNA, the CDR3 is TGTGCCAGCAGCTTAGTAGGATACTACGGCAATGAGCAGTTCTTC. Translated, it gives CASSLVGYYGNEQFF.

There are many counts of this clonotype. This chain joins TRBV4-1 and TRBJ2-7; possible D gene TRBD1, 6 bases. The CDR3 contains 14 residues. Germline values: CDR1 MGHRA, CDR2 YSYEKL. Trimming removed 1 base at V and 6 bases at J, with 13 bases between. CDR3 sequence (DNA): TGCGCCAGCAGCCAAGCTCAGGGGAAGGTCGAGCAGTACTTC. Translated, it gives CASSQAQGKVEQYF.